The 16 T cell receptor beta chains presented below share a single source sample, sequenced in a study of a mutant IDH1 vaccine in newly diagnosed glioma. The sample's time point: baseline, week 1 (first vaccination visit). This sample's treatment: pre-vaccination baseline after standard-of-care therapy. Libraries were prepared by immunoSEQ multiplex PCR; TCRdb keeps only in-frame clonotypes and omits some of them. Of nearly 50,000 clones in the sample, about nine tenths are singletons; the top ten hold 2% to 3%. Sequencing used PBMCs, obtained from a glioma patient treated with radiotherapy, temozolomide or both. Receptors were obtained from a man in his forties or fifties with glioma.

The chain combines TRBV9 with TRBJ2-3; 10 nucleotides align to TRBD2. J lost 6 bases, V lost 0 bases, and 13 bases had no gene match. CDR1 SGDLS and CDR2 YYNGEE come from the germline V gene. CDR3 size: 18 residues. This CDR3 is CASSVGFTSGTLADTQYF. In DNA form, the CDR3 reads TGTGCCAGCAGCGTAGGTTTTACTAGCGGGACCCTGGCCGATACGCAGTATTTT.

The chain links TRBV7-8 to TRBJ2-7; 7 positions agree with TRBD1. V lost 5 bases to trimming and J lost 2 bases; unmatched junction nucleotides: 3. Germline V CDR1 and CDR2: SGHVS, FQNEAQ. This CDR3 spans 13 amino acids. CDR3 in DNA: TGTGCCAGCAGCCGTGACAGGGCCTACGAGCAGTACTTC. Amino acids: CASSRDRAYEQYF.

The chain employs TRBV5-4 and TRBJ1-1, with D hard to call. The CDR3 is 13 amino acids. Germline values: CDR1 SGHNT, CDR2 YYREEE (reference sequence). V dropped 1 base and J dropped 1 base, with 5 bases sitting between them. Here the CDR3 reads CASSLIRNTEAFF. DNA of the CDR3: TGTGCCAGCAGCTTGATCAGGAACACTGAAGCTTTCTTT.

This clone was picked up one time. The chain recombines TRBV5-1 with TRBJ2-3; 9 nucleotides line up with TRBD1. The CDR3 sequence is 18 residues long. Germline V gene lookup returns CDR1 SGHRS and CDR2 YFSETQ. Trimming took 3 bases from V and 2 from J; bases not matched to a gene: 13. CDR3 DNA: TGCGCCAGCAGCTCACGACAGGGGGGTGGCCACATCACAGATACGCAGTATTTT. Its translation: CASSSRQGGGHITDTQYF.

The chain recombines TRBV4-2 with TRBJ2-1; perhaps D is TRBD1 or TRBD2 (5 bases each). This CDR3 is built from 13 residues. Germline V gene lookup returns CDR1 LGHNA and CDR2 YNFKEQ. The V and J ends lost 0 bases and 8 bases respectively, with 8 bases between them. This CDR3 is CASSQDRGHEQFF. The CDR3 DNA is TGTGCCAGCAGCCAAGATCGGGGCCATGAGCAGTTCTTC.

The V gene is TRBV7-2, the J gene TRBJ2-1; 9 positions match TRBD2. The length of the CDR3 is 15 residues. Germline lookup yields CDR1 SGHTA and CDR2 FQGNSA. Trimming took 6 bases from V and 0 from J; bases not matched to a gene: 3. Written as DNA, the CDR3 is TGTGCCAGCAGAATTAGCGGGGGCTCCTACAATGAGCAGTTCTTC. Encoded protein: CASRISGGSYNEQFF.

The chain links TRBV27 to TRBJ2-7; D gene uncertain. Germline V lookup: CDR1 MNHEY, CDR2 SMNVEV (reference sequence). CDR3 size: 13 residues. V was trimmed by 5 bases and J by 7 bases, leaving 15 bases between them. CDR3: CASSVFSGQEQYF. The DNA for the CDR3 is TGTGCCAGCAGTGTATTCAGTGGCCAGGAGCAGTACTTC.

The chain is built from TRBV27 and TRBJ2-5; maybe TRBD2 (6 bases). Germline V gene lookup returns CDR1 MNHEY and CDR2 SMNVEV (reference sequence). The germline V and J ends were trimmed by 5 bases and 1 base, with 11 bases remaining between them. The CDR3 covers 14 residues. The CDR3 is CASSPLAVQETQYF. CDR3 nucleotide sequence: TGTGCCAGCAGTCCTTTAGCGGTCCAAGAGACCCAGTACTTC.

This chain connects TRBV10-3 to TRBJ2-7, with D perhaps matching TRBD2 (6 bases). V lost 4 bases and J lost 0, with 16 bases in between. The CDR3 extends over 16 amino acids. From germline, CDR1 is ENHRY and CDR2 SYGVKD. In DNA, the CDR3 is TGTGCCATCAGTGGCCTGGGGGGAGGCAGCTCCTACGAGCAGTACTTC. The encoded protein is CAISGLGGGSSYEQYF.

The gene calls are TRBV7-2 and TRBJ2-5, with no clear D. CDR3 size: 14 residues. Trimming pared 1 base from V and 7 bases from J, leaving 13 bases between. Germline CDR1 SGHTA, CDR2 FQGNSA. The CDR3 DNA follows: TGTGCCAGCAGCTTAGATAGGTTCGGTGGGACCCAGTACTTC. Residues: CASSLDRFGGTQYF.

The rearrangement uses TRBV5-4 and TRBJ2-5, with a possible D match to TRBD1 (6 bases). Germline V gene data show CDR1 as SGHNT and CDR2 as YYREEE (reference sequence). CDR3 length equals 13 residues. Trimming cost V 4 bases and J 4 bases, with 11 bases left between them. CDR3 DNA sequence: TGTGCCAGCAGCCCACAGGGCGGAGAGACCCAGTACTTC. It codes for CASSPQGGETQYF.

The V and J genes are TRBV4-1 and TRBJ1-1; D is unclear. The CDR3 is 11 amino acids. Trimming pared 3 bases from V and 3 bases from J, leaving 2 bases between. Germline loops: CDR1 MGHRA, CDR2 YSYEKL. The CDR3 DNA reads TGCGCCAGCAGCCAGTACACTGAAGCTTTCTTT. It yields the protein CASSQYTEAFF.

This clone was picked up a small number of times. The V and J genes are TRBV6-5 and TRBJ1-1; 8 positions match TRBD1. Germline assignment: CDR1 MNHEY and CDR2 SVGAGI. This CDR3 is 16 amino acids long. Trimming at V came to 0 bases and at J to 3 bases, leaving 6 bases not matched to a gene. CDR3 DNA sequence: TGTGCCAGCAGTTACTCTAATGTCAGGGGGCACACTGAAGCTTTCTTT. It is translated as CASSYSNVRGHTEAFF.

The chain employs TRBV19 and TRBJ1-2; possible D gene TRBD1, 5 bases. Trimming pared 5 bases from V and 4 bases from J, leaving 11 bases between. Germline lookup yields CDR1 LNHDA and CDR2 SQIVND (reference sequence). The CDR3 runs to 13 residues. DNA of the CDR3: TGTGCCAGTAGTGCCCAGGGCGGCTATGGCTACACCTTC. Residues: CASSAQGGYGYTF.

The chain couples TRBV5-6 to TRBJ2-7; D ambiguous. From germline, CDR1 is SGHDT and CDR2 YYEEEE. This CDR3 is built from 13 residues. The ends were cut back, 3 bases at V and 5 bases at J, with 12 bases in the middle. This CDR3 is CASSSYVVDEQYF. The CDR3 nucleotides are TGTGCCAGCAGCTCTTATGTAGTCGACGAGCAGTACTTC.

J is TRBJ2-7 and V is TRBV15; the match to TRBD1 covers 9 bases. This CDR3 has 15 amino acids. V shed 0 bases, J shed 9 bases, and the junction held 9 bases outside the gene matches. The germline V gene has CDR1 LNHNV and CDR2 YYDKDF (reference sequence). This CDR3 reads CATSRDPGQGPGQYF. Here the CDR3 DNA reads TGTGCCACCAGCAGAGATCCAGGACAGGGGCCTGGGCAGTACTTC.